This entry lists 3 T cell receptor beta chains sequenced from one sample in a study of graft-versus-host responses after intestinal transplantation. For these receptors, no antigen is known. The assay was immunoSEQ multiplex PCR, and TCRdb's table has in-frame clones only and misses some. In the table there are 85,000 to 90,000 clones, about 90% of which are singletons. Sequencing was performed on unstimulated CD4+ T cells sorted from spleen or lymph node cells, taken before intestinal transplant. Every receptor here comes from a human donor who received an intestinal transplant.

The rearrangement uses TRBV7-2 and TRBJ1-4; 10 bases map to TRBD1. The CDR3 extends over 14 amino acids. Germline V gene data show CDR1 as SGHTA and CDR2 as FQGNSA. Trimming at V came to 8 bases and at J to 7 bases, leaving 7 bases not matched to a gene. CDR3 bases: TGTGCCAGCTCGAGGGACAGGGGATCTGAAAAACTGTTTTTT. It specifies CASSRDRGSEKLFF.

The chain carries TRBV18 and TRBJ1-3; tentative D call: TRBD1 (5 bases). CDR3 size: 15 residues. The germline CDR1 and CDR2 sequences are KGHSH and LQKENI. Trimming shortened V by 2 bases and J by 2 bases, and 10 bases separated the two germline ends. The CDR3 is CASSPSAGTGNTIYF. The DNA for the CDR3 is TGTGCCAGCTCACCATCAGCAGGGACTGGAAACACCATATATTTT.

The V and J genes are TRBV5-6 and TRBJ2-6; D unresolved. V was clipped by 4 bases and J by 1 base, with 6 bases between them. The CDR3 spans 14 residues. The germline V gene has CDR1 SGHDT and CDR2 YYEEEE. In DNA, the CDR3 is TGTGCCAGCAGCCCCGTATCTGGGGCCAACGTCCTGACTTTC. Its protein product is CASSPVSGANVLTF.